This is a list of T cell receptor beta chains from one sample in a study of response to subunit inactivated influenza vaccine. TCRdb recomputed calls from the RT-PCR reads with MiXCR, one row per CDR3 protein. The sample includes some 480,000 distinct CDR3 sequences, 11% of them seen just once. This material consisted of PBMCs from blood, taken 45 days after vaccination. These receptors originate from a man between 50 and 59 years old who received an inactivated influenza vaccine. Each CDR3 is given with its conserved first and last residue. The D gene is left open where the match is weak. Size is omitted from some rows. Given values are once, few, many or a class for expanded clones.

cdr3_aa | cdr3_nt | j_call | cdr3_length | v_call | clone_size | d_call
CASRIIAGGYNEQFF | TGCGCCAGCAGGATCATAGCGGGCGGCTACAATGAGCAGTTCTTC | TRBJ2-1 | 15 | TRBV5-1 | few | TRBD2
CASSLVSAGLAIYEQFF | TGTGCCAGCAGCTTAGTTTCCGCGGGACTAGCTATATATGAGCAGTTCTTC | TRBJ2-1 | 17 | TRBV7-2 | few | TRBD2
CASSQDTKTGELFF | TGTGCCAGCAGCCAAGATACAAAGACCGGGGAGCTGTTTTTT | TRBJ2-2 | 14 | TRBV4-2 | few | -
CSVEERLARYNEQFF | TGCAGCGTTGAAGAACGGCTAGCGCGTTATAATGAGCAGTTCTTC | TRBJ2-1 | 15 | TRBV29-1 | - | -
CASSLAGGAGGRTQYF | TGTGCCAGCAGCTTAGCGGGTGGAGCGGGGGGGCGTACGCAGTATTTT | TRBJ2-3 | 16 | TRBV7-2 | few | TRBD2
CASSPVGVEGGWYQETQYF | TGTGCCAGCAGCCCTGTAGGCGTAGAGGGGGGATGGTACCAAGAGACCCAGTACTTC | TRBJ2-5 | 19 | TRBV11-2 | - | -
CSVEGLAGAGSTDTQYF | TGCAGCGTTGAAGGACTAGCGGGGGCGGGGAGCACAGATACGCAGTATTTT | TRBJ2-3 | 17 | TRBV29-1 | - | TRBD2
CSARASGRSDNEQFF | TGCAGTGCTAGAGCCTCCGGGAGATCAGACAATGAGCAGTTCTTC | TRBJ2-1 | 15 | TRBV20-1 | - | -
CASSQSLTGVDEQFF | TGTGCCAGCAGCCAATCCCTAACGGGGGTCGATGAGCAGTTCTTC | TRBJ2-1 | 15 | TRBV25-1 | few | -
CASSQDHGSYYGYTF | TGCGCCAGCAGCCAAGATCATGGGTCCTACTATGGCTACACCTTC | TRBJ1-2 | 15 | TRBV4-1 | few | -
CASSTGLAGGTQYF | TGTGCCAGCAGCACGGGACTAGCGGGGGGAACCCAGTACTTC | TRBJ2-5 | 14 | TRBV7-2 | - | TRBD2
CASRGTGGKYEQYF | TGTGCCAGCAGGGGGACAGGGGGTAAATACGAGCAGTACTTC | TRBJ2-7 | 14 | TRBV28 | - | TRBD1
CASSLYRDTDTQYF | TGTGCCAGCAGCTTATATAGGGACACGGATACGCAGTATTTT | TRBJ2-3 | 14 | TRBV7-2 | few | -
CASSQKLPGELFF | TGCGCCAGCAGCCAAAAGTTGCCCGGGGAGCTGTTTTTT | TRBJ2-2 | 13 | TRBV4-3 | - | -
CASSLDMLAGIYEQYF | TGTGCCAGCAGTTTAGATATGCTAGCGGGGATCTACGAGCAGTACTTC | TRBJ2-7 | 16 | TRBV12-3/TRBV12-4 | many | TRBD2
CSSGTGLNTEAFF | TGCAGCTCTGGGACAGGCCTCAACACTGAAGCTTTCTTT | TRBJ1-1 | 13 | TRBV20-1 | few | TRBD1
CASSVLDYSEQFF | TGTGCCAGCAGTGTACTAGATTACAGTGAGCAGTTCTTC | TRBJ2-1 | 13 | TRBV27 | - | -
CASSPDRDYNSPLHF | TGTGCCAGCAGCCCCGACAGGGACTATAATTCACCCCTCCACTTT | TRBJ1-6 | 15 | TRBV6-1 | - | TRBD1
CASSPGAAEGTEAFF | TGTGCCAGCAGTCCCGGGGCGGCAGAGGGGACTGAAGCTTTCTTT | TRBJ1-1 | 15 | TRBV12-3/TRBV12-4 | - | -
CASTQGVDEQYF | TGTGCCAGCACCCAGGGGGTCGACGAGCAGTACTTC | TRBJ2-7 | 12 | TRBV6-2/TRBV6-3 | - | TRBD1
CASSKTSGSSYEQYF | TGTGCCAGCAGCAAGACTAGCGGTAGCTCCTACGAGCAGTACTTC | TRBJ2-7 | 15 | TRBV5-8 | few | TRBD2
CASSLDRAGTQYF | TGTGCCAGCTCACTGGACAGGGCTGGAACGCAGTATTTT | TRBJ2-3 | 13 | TRBV18 | - | TRBD1
CASSQDRGAEAFF | TGTGCCAGCAGCCAGGACAGGGGCGCTGAAGCTTTCTTT | TRBJ1-1 | 13 | TRBV5-5 | few | TRBD1
CSARGGGLVEQYF | TGCAGCGCTCGCGGGGGGGGTCTCGTTGAGCAGTACTTC | TRBJ2-7 | 13 | TRBV29-1 | few | TRBD2
CASTGTGIETQYF | TGTGCCAGCACCGGGACAGGGATTGAGACCCAGTACTTC | TRBJ2-5 | 13 | TRBV6-6 | - | TRBD1
CSARDGGAPDTQYF | TGCAGTGCTAGAGACGGGGGGGCCCCAGATACGCAGTATTTT | TRBJ2-3 | 14 | TRBV20-1 | many | TRBD2